The present TCR beta chain was sequenced within a study of cytomegalovirus exposure and HLA in healthy donors. About the research overall: The 120 validation repertoires matched the 500 to 750 first-cohort repertoires in platform, a later analysis reported. The study, taken as a whole, reports: In the roughly 120 validation repertoires, a later analysis found that first-cohort TCR clusters tended to co-occur. In vitro confirmation showed a few CMV-associated chains to be CMV antigen specific.

The donors were members of the validation cohort comprising over a hundred subjects, separate from the roughly 600-subject first cohort. Per the germline V gene, CDR1 is MNHEY and CDR2 is SVGAGI. V shed 3 bases and J 1 base; nucleotides not matched to a gene: 5. This CDR3 is 15 amino acids long. Sequencing used immunoSEQ multiplex PCR; TCRdb keeps in-frame clones, though not all of them. The table shows about 130,000 clones, with almost 85% occurring only once. Regarding this clone: Its specificity is not known.

The source is a man younger than 40 in good health and CMV-seropositive. The material sequenced was PBMCs. The V and J genes are TRBV6-5 and TRBJ1-1, with 7 positions matching TRBD1. CDR3 amino acids: CASSYGQVGNTEAFF. CDR3 DNA: TGTGCCAGCAGTTATGGACAGGTGGGGAACACTGAAGCTTTCTTT.